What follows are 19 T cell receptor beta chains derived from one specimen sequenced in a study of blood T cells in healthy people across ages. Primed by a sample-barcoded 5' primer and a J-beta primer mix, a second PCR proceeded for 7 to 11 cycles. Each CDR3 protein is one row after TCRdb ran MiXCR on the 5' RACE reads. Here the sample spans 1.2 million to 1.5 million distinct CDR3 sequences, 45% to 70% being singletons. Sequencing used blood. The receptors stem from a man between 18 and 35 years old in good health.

The DNA for the CDR3 is TGCGCCAGCAGCCAAGTTGGGAAACTAGCGGGAGGCAATGAGCAGTACTTC. Protein product: CASSQVGKLAGGNEQYF. The rearrangement uses TRBV4-1 and TRBJ2-1, with 12 bases that match TRBD2. The J call is uncertain, as TRBJ2-7 better fits the DNA end. Germline CDR1 and CDR2: MGHRA and YSYEKL. This CDR3 region has 17 residues.

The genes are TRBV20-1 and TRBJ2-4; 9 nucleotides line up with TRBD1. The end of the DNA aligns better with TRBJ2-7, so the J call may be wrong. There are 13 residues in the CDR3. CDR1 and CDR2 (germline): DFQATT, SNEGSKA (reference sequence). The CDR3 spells CSARVDRGSEQYF. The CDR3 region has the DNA TGCAGTGCTAGAGTCGACAGGGGGAGCGAGCAGTACTTC.

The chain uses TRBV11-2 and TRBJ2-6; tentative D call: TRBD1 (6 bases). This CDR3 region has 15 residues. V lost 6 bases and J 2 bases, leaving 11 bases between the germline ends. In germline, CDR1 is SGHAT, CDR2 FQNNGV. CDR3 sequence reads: CASRLPGAGANVLTF. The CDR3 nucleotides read TGTGCCAGCAGACTTCCAGGGGCTGGGGCCAACGTCCTGACTTTC.

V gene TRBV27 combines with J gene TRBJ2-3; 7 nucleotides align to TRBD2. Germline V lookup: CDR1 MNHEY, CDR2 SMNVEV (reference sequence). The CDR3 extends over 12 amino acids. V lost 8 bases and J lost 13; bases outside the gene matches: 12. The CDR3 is CASGRTRSQEYF. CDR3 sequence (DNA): TGTGCCAGCGGGCGGACTAGATCCCAGGAGTATTTT.

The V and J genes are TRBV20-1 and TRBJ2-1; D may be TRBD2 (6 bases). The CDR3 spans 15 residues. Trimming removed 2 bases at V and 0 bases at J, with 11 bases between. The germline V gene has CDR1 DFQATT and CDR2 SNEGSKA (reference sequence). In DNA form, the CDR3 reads TGCAGTGCTAGATTGCGGGAACCCTCCTACAATGAGCAGTTCTTC. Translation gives CSARLREPSYNEQFF.

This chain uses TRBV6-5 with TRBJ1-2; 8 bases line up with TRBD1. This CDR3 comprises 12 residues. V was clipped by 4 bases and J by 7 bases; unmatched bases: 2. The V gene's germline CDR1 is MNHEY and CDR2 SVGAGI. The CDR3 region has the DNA TGTGCCAGCAGTTCCGACAGGGGTGGCTACACCTTC. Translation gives CASSSDRGGYTF.

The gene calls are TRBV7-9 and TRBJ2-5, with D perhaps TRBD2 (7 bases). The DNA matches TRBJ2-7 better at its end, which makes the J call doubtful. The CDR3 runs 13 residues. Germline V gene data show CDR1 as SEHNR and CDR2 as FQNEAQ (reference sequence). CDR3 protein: CASSFRGGNEQYF. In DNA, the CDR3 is TGTGCCAGCAGCTTTAGGGGGGGGAACGAGCAGTACTTC.

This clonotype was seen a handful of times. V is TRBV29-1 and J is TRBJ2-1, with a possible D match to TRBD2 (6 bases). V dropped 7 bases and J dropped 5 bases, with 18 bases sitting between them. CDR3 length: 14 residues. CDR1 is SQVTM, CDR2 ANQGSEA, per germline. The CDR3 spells CSGGVGGSDNEQFF. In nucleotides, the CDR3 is TGCAGCGGGGGGGTTGGTGGGAGTGACAATGAGCAGTTCTTC.

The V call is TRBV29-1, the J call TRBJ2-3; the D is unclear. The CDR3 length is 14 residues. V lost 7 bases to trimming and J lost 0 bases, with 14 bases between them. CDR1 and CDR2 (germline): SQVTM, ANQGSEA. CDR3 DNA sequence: TGCAGCGGTGGGGTGGCAGCTAGCACAGATACGCAGTATTTT. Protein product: CSGGVAASTDTQYF.

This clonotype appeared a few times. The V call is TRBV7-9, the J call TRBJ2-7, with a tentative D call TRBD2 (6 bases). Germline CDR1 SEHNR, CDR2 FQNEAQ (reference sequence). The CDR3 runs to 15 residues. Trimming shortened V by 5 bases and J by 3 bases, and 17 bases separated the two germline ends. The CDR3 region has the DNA TGTGCCAGCAGCCCAACCGGGACTGGCATCTACGAGCAGTACTTC. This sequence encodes CASSPTGTGIYEQYF.

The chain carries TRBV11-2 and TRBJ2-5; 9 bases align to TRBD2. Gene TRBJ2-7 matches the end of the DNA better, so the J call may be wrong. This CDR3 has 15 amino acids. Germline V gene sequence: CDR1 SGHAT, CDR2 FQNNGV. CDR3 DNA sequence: TGTGCCAGCAGCTCTAATAGCGGGGGAGTCTACGAGCAGTACTTC. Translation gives CASSSNSGGVYEQYF.

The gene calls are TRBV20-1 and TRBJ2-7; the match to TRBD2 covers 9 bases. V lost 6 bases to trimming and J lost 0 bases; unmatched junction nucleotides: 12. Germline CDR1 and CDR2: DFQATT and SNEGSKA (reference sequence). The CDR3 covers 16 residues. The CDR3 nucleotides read TGCAGTGCCTCAACCCATGGAGCGGGGGGCTCCTACGAGCAGTACTTC. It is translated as CSASTHGAGGSYEQYF.

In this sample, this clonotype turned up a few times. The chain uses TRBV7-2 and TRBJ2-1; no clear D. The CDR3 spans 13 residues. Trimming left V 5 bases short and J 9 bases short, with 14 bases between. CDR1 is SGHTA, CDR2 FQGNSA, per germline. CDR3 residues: CASSPRWHGEQFF. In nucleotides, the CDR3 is TGTGCCAGCAGCCCACGTTGGCATGGTGAGCAGTTCTTC.

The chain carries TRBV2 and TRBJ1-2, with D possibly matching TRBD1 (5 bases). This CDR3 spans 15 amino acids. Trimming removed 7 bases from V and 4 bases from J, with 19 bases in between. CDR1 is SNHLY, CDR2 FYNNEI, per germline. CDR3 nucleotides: TGTGCCAGCAATTACGACGCGGCGGGGGGCTATGGCTACACCTTC. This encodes CASNYDAAGGYGYTF.

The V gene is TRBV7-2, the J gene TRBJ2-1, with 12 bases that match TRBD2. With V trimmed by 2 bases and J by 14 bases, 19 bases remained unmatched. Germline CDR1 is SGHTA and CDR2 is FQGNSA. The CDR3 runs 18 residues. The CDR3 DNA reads TGTGCCAGCAGCTTAAGGGGTAGCCAGCTAGCGGGAGGGCCTAGTGAGTTCTTC. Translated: CASSLRGSQLAGGPSEFF.

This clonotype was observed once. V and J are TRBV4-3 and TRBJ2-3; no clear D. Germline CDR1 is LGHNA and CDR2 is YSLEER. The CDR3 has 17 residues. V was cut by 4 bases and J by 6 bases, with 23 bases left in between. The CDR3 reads CASSPVPVAGVGDTQYF. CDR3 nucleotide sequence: TGCGCCAGCAGCCCGGTGCCGGTGGCCGGCGTTGGGGATACGCAGTATTTT.

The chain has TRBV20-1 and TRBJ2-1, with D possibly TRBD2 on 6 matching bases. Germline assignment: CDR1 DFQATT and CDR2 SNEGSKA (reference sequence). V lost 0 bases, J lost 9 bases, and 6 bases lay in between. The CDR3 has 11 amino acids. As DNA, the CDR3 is TGCAGTGCTAGAGAGGGGGGTGAGCAGTTCTTC. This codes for CSAREGGEQFF.

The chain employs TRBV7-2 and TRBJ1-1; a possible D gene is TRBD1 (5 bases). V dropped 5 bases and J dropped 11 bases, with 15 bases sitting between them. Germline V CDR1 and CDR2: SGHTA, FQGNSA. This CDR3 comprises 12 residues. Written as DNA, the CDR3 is TGTGCCAGCAGCCCTCAGGGAGTCGGGGCTTTCTTT. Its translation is CASSPQGVGAFF. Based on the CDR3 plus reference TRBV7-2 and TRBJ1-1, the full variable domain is GAGVSQSPSNKVTEKGKDVELRCDPISGHTALYWYRQSLGQGLEFLIYFQGNSAPDKSGLPSDRFSAERTGGSVSTLTIQRTQQEDSAVYLCASSPQGVGAFFGQGTRLTVV.

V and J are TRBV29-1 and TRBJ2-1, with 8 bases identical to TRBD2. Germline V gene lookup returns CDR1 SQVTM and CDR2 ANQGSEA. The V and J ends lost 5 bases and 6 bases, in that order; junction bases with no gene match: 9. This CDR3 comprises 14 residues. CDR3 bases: TGCAGCGTTAGGAGCGGGAGCTATTCCAATGAGCAGTTCTTC. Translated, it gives CSVRSGSYSNEQFF.